One and the same sample provided the 12 T cell receptor beta chains below, sequenced in a study of shared clonotypes between healthy human individuals. CD8 cells classed as naive were CD45RO-negative and positively selected for CCR7, excluding terminally differentiated effector memory CD45RA+ cells. The repertoire was sequenced with immunoSEQ multiplex PCR; TCRdb's copy has only in-frame clones and lacks some. The data show roughly 2.1 million clones, with under 95% seen just once and 1.5% to 2% held by the top ten. What was sequenced was naive CD8+ T cells from PBMCs. The origin of the receptors is a man between 18 and 29 years old in good health. Some clones in this sample may be carry-over from other donors' samples.

Concerning this clone: The identical CDR3 is also encoded by other nucleotide sequences in the sample. V gene TRBV29-1 combines with J gene TRBJ1-1, with a weak D call TRBD1 (5 bases). The V end lost 0 bases, the J end lost 10 bases, and 18 bases lay between the germline ends. Germline V gene data show CDR1 as SQVTM and CDR2 as ANQGSEA. This CDR3 has 14 residues. CDR3 sequence reads: CSVEDLHGARRAFF. Written as DNA, the CDR3 is TGCAGCGTTGAAGATCTTCACGGGGCGCGAAGAGCTTTCTTT.

About this clone itself: Other DNA variants within this sample encode the same CDR3. J is TRBJ1-5 and V is TRBV15, with D perhaps TRBD1 (5 bases). The CDR3 consists of 14 residues. V was trimmed by 1 base and J by 4 bases, leaving 8 bases between them. Germline V gene lookup returns CDR1 LNHNV and CDR2 YYDKDF (reference sequence). CDR3 region: CATSRVRGNQPQHF. Written as DNA, the CDR3 is TGTGCCACCAGCAGAGTAAGGGGTAATCAGCCCCAGCATTTT.

The genes are TRBV29-1 and TRBJ1-2; D might be TRBD1 (5 bases). This CDR3 spans 15 amino acids. Trimming took off 0 bases at V and 8 bases at J, with 19 bases between the two ends. CDR1 and CDR2 (germline): SQVTM, ANQGSEA. Here the CDR3 DNA reads TGCAGCGTTGAAGATCCTAGGGGAGCCGGTGGCGGCTACACCTTC. Its translation is CSVEDPRGAGGGYTF.

This chain links TRBV7-6 with TRBJ2-2; the match to TRBD1 covers 8 bases. CDR3 length equals 16 residues. CDR1 is SGHVS and CDR2 is FNYEAQ in the germline V gene. V trimming: 2 bases; J trimming: 4 bases; junction bases outside the gene matches: 6. For the CDR3, the DNA is TGTGCCAGCAGCTTACCTACAGGGGGGACCACCGGGGAGCTGTTTTTT. It codes for CASSLPTGGTTGELFF.

To note about this clone: Other DNA sequences from this sample encode an identical CDR3 as well. The CDR3 is CASSFGAGNQPQHF. The CDR3 DNA sequence: TGTGCCAGCAGTTTTGGGGCTGGCAATCAGCCCCAGCATTTT. This chain joins TRBV28 and TRBJ1-5; weak D call: TRBD1 (5 bases). The CDR3 consists of 14 residues. Per the germline V gene, CDR1 is MDHEN and CDR2 is SYDVKM. The V end was cut by 3 bases, the J end by 2 bases, with 8 bases between.

Concerning this clone: Additional DNA sequences in this sample encode the identical CDR3. The V call is TRBV7-9, the J call TRBJ2-1, with D possibly being TRBD2 (5 bases). The CDR3 sequence is 16 residues long. The V end lost 5 bases, the J end lost 0 bases, and 14 bases lay between the germline ends. Germline lookup yields CDR1 SEHNR and CDR2 FQNEAQ (reference sequence). In DNA, the CDR3 is TGTGCCAGCAGCCCCCGCCAAGGGAGCTCCTACAATGAGCAGTTCTTC. Protein product: CASSPRQGSSYNEQFF.

The chain employs TRBV14 and TRBJ1-2; 9 nucleotides align to TRBD1. Germline CDR1 reads SGHDN; CDR2 reads FVKESK. The CDR3 is 15 residues long. J lost 6 bases, V lost 4 bases, and 9 bases had no gene match. The CDR3 coding sequence is TGTGCCAGCAGCCGGGGACAGGGCCGGTCGCATGGCTACACCTTC. Its translation is CASSRGQGRSHGYTF. Looking up the rest from reference TRBV14 and TRBJ1-2 gives the full variable domain: EAGVTQFPSHSVIEKGQTVTLRCDPISGHDNLYWYRRVMGKEIKFLLHFVKESKQDESGMPNNRFLAERTGGTYSTLKVQPAELEDSGVYFCASSRGQGRSHGYTFGSGTRLTVV.

The DNA of the CDR3 is TGTGCCAGCAGCCTCGACAGGGCGGGCGAGCAGTACTTC. It specifies CASSLDRAGEQYF. The chain has TRBV7-3 and TRBJ2-7; TRBD1 agrees at 7 bases. With V trimmed by 5 bases and J by 6 bases, 7 bases remained unmatched. The CDR3 is 13 amino acids. Germline assignment: CDR1 SGHTA and CDR2 FQGTGA.

This clone was seen only once. This chain joins TRBV14 and TRBJ1-5; D possibly corresponds to TRBD1 (5 bases). The CDR3 spans 17 residues. Trimming removed 1 base from V and 6 bases from J, with 19 bases in between. In germline, CDR1 is SGHDN, CDR2 FVKESK. This CDR3 reads CASSQVNPRVGRQPQHF. As DNA, the CDR3 is TGTGCCAGCAGCCAAGTAAATCCCAGGGTTGGACGTCAGCCCCAGCATTTT.

The chain carries TRBV9 and TRBJ1-2; 7 bases agree with TRBD1. CDR1 and CDR2 (germline): SGDLS, YYNGEE. The trim removed 4 bases at V and 7 bases at J, leaving 22 bases unmatched. The CDR3 spans 18 residues. CDR3 DNA sequence: TGTGCCAGCAGCATCAACCCGACAGGGAGCCCCACAAGCGTTGGCTACACCTTC. Its translation is CASSINPTGSPTSVGYTF.

V gene TRBV9 combines with J gene TRBJ2-7, with D possibly being TRBD2 (5 bases). The CDR3 extends over 14 amino acids. V was trimmed by 4 bases and J by 6 bases, leaving 17 bases between them. Germline assignment: CDR1 SGDLS and CDR2 YYNGEE. The CDR3 nucleotides read TGTGCCAGCAGCCTTCCGGGATTGGGTTCCGAGCAGTACTTC. This encodes CASSLPGLGSEQYF.

The gene calls are TRBV28 and TRBJ2-1; 7 nucleotides line up with TRBD2. CDR1 and CDR2 from the germline V gene are MDHEN and SYDVKM. The CDR3 loop spans 16 amino acids. Trimming cost V 5 bases and J 3 bases; bases outside gene matches: 10. The CDR3 here is CASSSAPLAGYNEQFF. The CDR3 DNA reads TGTGCCAGCAGTAGCGCCCCATTAGCGGGCTACAATGAGCAGTTCTTC.